This T cell receptor (beta chain) was recorded in a study of shared clonotypes between healthy human individuals. Study background: The study enrolled two women and a few men aged 18 to 49. Notes on the study in general: Naive CD4 clonotypes overlapped across a handful of donors at about 5.2%.

Running of the assay took place at deep level. Sequencing was performed with immunoSEQ multiplex PCR; in TCRdb, only in-frame clones are kept and a portion is missing. The sample yields just under 350,000 clones, over 70% seen once. This CDR3 region has 12 residues. Germline V gives CDR1 MNHEY, CDR2 SMNVEV (reference sequence). Trimming pared 5 bases from V and 5 bases from J, leaving 8 bases between. Every donor, a Caucasian adult, lived in Nashville, Tennessee. For this clone: Its antigen remains unknown.

This receptor was identified in a man younger than 45 in good health. Input material: memory CD4+ T cells sorted from blood. Subset indicated: CD45RA-negative fraction. The genes are TRBV27 and TRBJ2-3; the D is unclear. The CDR3 sequence: CASSNIEDTQYF. Written as DNA, the CDR3 is TGTGCCAGCAGTAACATTGAAGATACGCAGTATTTT.